These T cell receptor beta chains were read from a single sample in a study of vaccination and CD4 T cells after COVID-19. What these receptors recognize is not known. From the PCR reads, TCRdb called clonotypes with MiXCR, one entry per CDR3 protein. The sample carries roughly 8,400 distinct CDR3 sequences, roughly 60% recorded once. The input for sequencing was cultured CD4+ T cells from blood, taken after SARS-CoV-2 vaccination. These receptors were collected from a human donor with COVID-19. The CDR3 runs from the conserved cysteine through the conserved F or W. Each record gives: clone size, J gene, V gene, D gene, CDR3 DNA, CDR3 protein. A D gene is named only where the DNA matches it firmly. Rows may omit the clone size; those that give it use once, few, many or a size class.

>once|TRBJ1-1|TRBV7-9|NA
TGTGCCAGCGGGTGGGGGAACACTGAAGCTTTCTTT
CASGWGNTEAFF
>NA|TRBJ2-3|TRBV20-1|TRBD1
TGCAGTGCTAGCACCGACGGACAGGGCCCGACAGATACGCAGTATTTT
CSASTDGQGPTDTQYF
>NA|TRBJ1-5|TRBV6-1|TRBD1
TGTGCCAGCATGGGGGACAGTACCAATCAGCCCCAGCATTTT
CASMGDSTNQPQHF
>once|TRBJ1-1|TRBV12-3/TRBV12-4|TRBD1
TGTGCCAGCACTGGAACGACAGGGAGGGGGTTCGCACTCTTT
CASTGTTGRGFALF
>NA|TRBJ2-2|TRBV15|TRBD2
TGTGCCACCAGCCACTTGCGGGGGGCCGGGGAGCTGTTTTTT
CATSHLRGAGELFF
>NA|TRBJ1-2|TRBV7-2|NA
TGTGCCAGCAGCTTATGGCGCAGTTCTGGGAACGCGTACGGCTACACCTTC
CASSLWRSSGNAYGYTF
>once|TRBJ2-3|TRBV6-1|NA
TGTGCCGCAGGAGGACAGCGGGACGACACAGATACGCAGTATTTT
CAAGGQRDDTDTQYF
>once|TRBJ2-5|TRBV19|TRBD1
TGTGCCAGTAGTTTACAGGGGGGAGAGACCCAGTACTTC
CASSLQGGETQYF
>NA|TRBJ2-1|TRBV19|TRBD1
TGTGCCACTCACCCGGGACAGGGGGTTTGGGACAATGAGCAGTTCTTC
CATHPGQGVWDNEQFF
>few|TRBJ2-7|TRBV2|NA
TGTGCCAGCAGACAGGGTTTAAACATCTACGAGCAGTACTTC
CASRQGLNIYEQYF
>few|TRBJ1-6|TRBV11-2|TRBD1
TGTGCCAGCAGCCGGGACAGCGATTCACCCCTCCACTTT
CASSRDSDSPLHF
>NA|TRBJ2-5|TRBV15|NA
TGTGCCACCAGCGCGGGCAGCAAAGAGACCCAGTACTTC
CATSAGSKETQYF
>NA|TRBJ2-7|TRBV15|NA
TGTGCCACCAGCCAACCGGGGCCGCAGTACTTC
CATSQPGPQYF